This TCR beta chain was obtained from a study of neurological immune-mediated disorders. Study-level findings and limits: TCR-beta repertoires seemed private in all groups, with no expanded CDR3 amino acid sequences shared. The most TCR clonal expansion was seen in HTLV-1-associated myelopathy, whereas the least was seen in multiple sclerosis, below the level in healthy controls.

Described time point: longitudinal time-point 2. Where libraries were unsorted, they were derived from 2 million PBMCs stored at -80 degrees C. With regard to this clonotype: Its antigen is unidentified.

Germline loops: CDR1 SGHDN, CDR2 FVKESK. V lost 1 base, J lost 18 bases, and 16 bases lay in between. The CDR3 is 13 residues long. As for the cDNA, it was generated by 5'RACE with 10-nucleotide random UMIs. TCRdb called the 5' RACE reads again in MiXCR, with one record for every CDR3 protein. The sample includes about 33,000 distinct CDR3 sequences, about 13% of them seen just once. Sequences were obtained from PBMCs. The source is a middle-aged woman in good health. The gene calls are TRBV14 and TRBJ1-6; weak D call: TRBD1 (6 bases). Written as DNA, the CDR3 is TGTGCCAGCAGCCAAGTGGACAGTAATTCACCCCACTTT. Its protein product is CASSQVDSNSPHF.